A selection of T cell receptor beta chains follows, all from one sample in a study of blood T cells in healthy people across ages. MiXCR, run by TCRdb on the 5' RACE reads, gives a single entry per CDR3 protein. This sample yields about 1.6 million distinct CDR3 sequences, of which about 31% are seen a single time; about 11% belongs to the top ten. The sequenced material came from blood. These TCRs come from a woman in her twenties or thirties in good health. Each CDR3 is given with its conserved first and last residue. A D gene is named only where the DNA matches it firmly. Clone size appears in some rows only: once, few, many, or a class for an expanded clone.

NA	TRBJ2-1	TRBV11-1	NA	CASSWGASYNEQFF	TGTGCCAGCAGCTGGGGGGCTTCGTACAATGAGCAGTTCTTC
NA	TRBJ2-7	TRBV9	NA	CASSVEGGTTERRYF	TGTGCCAGCAGCGTAGAGGGGGGAACGACAGAGAGGCGGTACTTC
TRBD2	TRBJ2-3	TRBV20-1	NA	CSVPGLAGSGTDTQYF	TGCAGTGTTCCGGGACTAGCGGGATCCGGCACAGATACGCAGTATTTT
NA	TRBJ1-1	TRBV5-8	NA	CASSLPPSNTEAFF	TGTGCCAGCAGCTTGCCTCCTTCGAACACTGAAGCTTTCTTT
NA	TRBJ1-1	TRBV30	NA	CAWCLANTEAFF	TGTGCCTGGTGCCTGGCGAACACTGAAGCTTTCTTT
NA	TRBJ1-5	TRBV28	once	CASSYTGQLGDQPQHF	TGTGCCAGCAGTTACACAGGACAGTTGGGGGATCAGCCCCAGCATTTT
NA	TRBJ2-1	TRBV21-1	few	CASSKAVVLAGEIGNEQFF	TGTGCCAGCAGCAAAGCGGTGGTACTAGCGGGAGAAATCGGCAATGAGCAGTTCTTC
NA	TRBJ1-2	TRBV30	NA	CAWSGSSRYGYTF	TGTGCCTGGAGTGGGAGCAGCCGCTATGGCTACACCTTC
NA	TRBJ1-5	TRBV6-1	NA	CASTRMGVPDSNQPQHF	TGTGCCAGCACCCGAATGGGGGTCCCGGATAGCAATCAGCCCCAGCATTTT
NA	TRBJ2-1	TRBV12-3/TRBV12-4	few	CASSLRLALARPSSSYNEQFF	TGTGCCAGCAGTTTAAGGTTGGCCCTAGCGCGTCCTTCGAGCTCCTACAATGAGCAGTTCTTC
TRBD2	TRBJ2-7	TRBV2	NA	CASSERTSGDDEQYF	TGTGCCAGCAGTGAAAGGACTAGCGGGGACGACGAGCAGTACTTC
NA	TRBJ2-7	TRBV6-1	many	CASTPAGGWTDALGGYYEQYF	TGTGCCAGCACCCCTGCAGGAGGGTGGACAGATGCCCTGGGAGGCTACTACGAGCAGTACTTC
NA	TRBJ1-5	TRBV5-5	NA	CASSLGGRSGNQPQHF	TGTGCCAGCAGCTTGGGCGGCAGGTCGGGCAATCAGCCCCAGCATTTT
TRBD1	TRBJ2-4	TRBV29-1	NA	CSVDSLGQGPLGENIQYF	TGCAGCGTTGATTCCTTAGGACAGGGCCCTCTGGGCGAAAACATTCAGTACTTC
TRBD2	TRBJ2-7	TRBV7-8	NA	CASSLPAGVQETQYF	TGTGCCAGCAGCCTACCAGCGGGGGTACAAGAGACTCAGTACTTC
NA	TRBJ1-2	TRBV20-1	few	CSAGAVINYGYTF	TGCAGTGCCGGGGCGGTAATTAACTATGGCTACACCTTC
TRBD2	TRBJ2-1	TRBV24-1	few	CATSDPTSGRAYDEQFF	TGTGCCACCAGTGACCCGACTAGCGGGAGGGCCTACGATGAGCAGTTCTTC
NA	TRBJ2-7	TRBV27	NA	CASSVGPKPAYEQYF	TGTGCCAGCTCGGTGGGCCCAAAACCCGCCTACGAGCAGTACTTC
TRBD1	TRBJ2-3	TRBV2	once	CASSDAGQGITDTQYF	TGTGCCAGCAGTGACGCGGGACAGGGGATAACAGATACGCAGTATTTT
NA	TRBJ2-3	TRBV5-6	NA	CASSLRNGDTQYF	TGTGCCAGCAGCTTAAGGAATGGTGATACGCAGTATTTT
NA	TRBJ2-5	TRBV7-3	NA	CASSLTGRASYKQYF	TGTGCCAGCAGCTTAACTGGCCGGGCGTCCTACAAGCAGTACTTC
TRBD2	TRBJ2-1	TRBV7-3	few	CASSARGELGNEQFF	TGTGCCAGCAGCGCCCGGGGGGAGTTGGGAAATGAGCAGTTCTTC
NA	TRBJ1-2	TRBV29-1	many	CSVGDISHGYTF	TGCAGCGTTGGGGATATCTCGCATGGCTACACCTTC
NA	TRBJ2-5	TRBV30	NA	CAWRARGRGETQYF	TGTGCCTGGAGGGCCCGGGGGCGAGGAGAGACCCAGTACTTC
TRBD2	TRBJ2-7	TRBV10-3	few	CAIRDSGGSNEQYF	TGTGCCATCAGGGACTCGGGGGGGTCTAACGAGCAGTACTTC
TRBD1	TRBJ2-7	TRBV4-1	few	CASSQGTVKAYEQYF	TGCGCCAGCAGCCAGGGGACAGTAAAAGCCTACGAGCAGTACTTC
NA	TRBJ2-7	TRBV29-1	NA	CSVGDETYEQYF	TGCAGCGTTGGGGACGAAACCTACGAGCAGTACTTC
NA	TRBJ1-2	TRBV20-1	few	CSARDPDSSVIGYTF	TGCAGTGCTAGAGATCCCGACAGCTCTGTTATAGGCTACACCTTC
NA	TRBJ1-6	TRBV7-9	NA	CASSFGVRNSPLHF	TGTGCCAGCAGCTTCGGGGTGCGTAATTCACCCCTCCACTTT
TRBD1	TRBJ1-5	TRBV28	NA	CASSPLTGQGYQPQHF	TGTGCCAGCAGTCCCCTTACGGGACAGGGTTATCAGCCCCAGCATTTT